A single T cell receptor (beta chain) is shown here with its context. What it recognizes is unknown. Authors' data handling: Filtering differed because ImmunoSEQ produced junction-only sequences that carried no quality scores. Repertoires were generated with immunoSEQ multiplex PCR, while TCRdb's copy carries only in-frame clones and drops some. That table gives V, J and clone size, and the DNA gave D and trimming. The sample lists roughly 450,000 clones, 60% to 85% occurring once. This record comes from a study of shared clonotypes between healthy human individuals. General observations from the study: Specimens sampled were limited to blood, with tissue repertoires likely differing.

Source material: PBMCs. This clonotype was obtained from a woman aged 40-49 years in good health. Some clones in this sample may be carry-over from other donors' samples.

The DNA for the CDR3 is TGTGCCAGCAAGTCGGCAGGCCTATCCGGGGAGCTGTTTTTT. It yields the protein CASKSAGLSGELFF. The chain carries TRBV11-3 and TRBJ2-2; the D is unclear. CDR3 length equals 14 residues. Germline CDR1 SGHNT, CDR2 YENEEA. The ends were cut back, 7 bases at V and 6 bases at J, with 15 bases in the middle.